What follows are 2 T cell receptor beta chains derived from one specimen sequenced in a study of type 1 and type 2 diabetes patients. Genomic DNA was the PCR template. A primer set of 30 forward and 13 reverse primers amplified the CDR3. Each CDR3 protein gets one entry after TCRdb re-called the multiplex PCR reads with MiXCR. The data show fewer than 300,000 distinct CDR3 sequences, roughly 50% seen once. The specimen sequenced was peripheral blood mononuclear cells (PBMCs). The receptors come from a man between 18 and 29 years old with type 2 diabetes.

This clonotype was detected a few times. The chain employs TRBV6-6 and TRBJ1-1; D might be TRBD1 (6 bases). The CDR3 runs 15 residues. Trimming stripped 5 bases from V and 5 bases from J, with 18 bases between. Looked up from germline, CDR1 is MNHNY and CDR2 is SVGAGI (reference sequence). This CDR3 reads CASSRRQQGNTEAFF. The CDR3 coding sequence is TGTGCCAGCAGTCGGCGACAACAGGGTAATACTGAAGCTTTCTTT.

This clonotype was seen repeatedly, ten times or more. This chain links TRBV19 with TRBJ2-5, with TRBD2 matching over 12 bases. With 10 bases clipped from V and 5 bases from J, the junction kept 2 bases outside the gene matches. Germline CDR1 LNHDA, CDR2 SQIVND (reference sequence). There are 12 residues in the CDR3. The CDR3 DNA reads TGTGCCACAGGACTAGCGGGGGAGACCCAGTACTTC. As protein: CATGLAGETQYF.